This T cell receptor (beta chain) comes out of a study of blood T cell repertoires in COVID-19 (dated by TCRdb to the early 2020s). A note on the overall study: Samples covering the acute and convalescent phases of COVID-19 were provided by collaborators in the United States, Italy and Spain. The prospective study material was composed of cDNA or gDNA derived from T cells, B-cell-depleted T cells, or PBMCs. Subjects who had been exposed to COVID-19, were actively infected with it, or had recovered from it provided the deeply sampled blood TCRbeta repertoires that made up the dataset. A freely available public database, intended as a resource for researchers studying the immune response to SARS-CoV-2, is where the repertoires were released. Samples were obtained from the ongoing ImmuneRACE study (first 160 participants) and from about 1,300 subjects provided by 6 global collaborators. Sample metadata almost always included a de-identified subject ID, COVID-19 status, age in years and sex. HLA class I and class II types, where available, came from metadata supplied by the sample provider rather than from assay-based typing. Points the paper makes about the study in general: The quantity of clinical and demographic metadata differed by source and by participant and was supplied without curation.

As for this clone: The antigen it binds to is not known. No clone much larger than this one lies a single base away; base qualities are absent.

For CDR1 and CDR2, the germline V gene lists SGHVS and FQNEAQ. The CDR3 spans 15 residues, from the cysteine through the phenylalanine. The kept DNA is CDR3 alone, 45 bases in frame from the first base. At the junction V is shortened by 5 bases and J by 1 base; bases outside the gene matches: 7. Collaborating institutions collected whole blood in K2EDTA tubes following their own protocols. Collaborator samples were shipped for TCRbeta analysis as frozen whole blood, isolated PBMCs, or DNA extracted from either sample type. TCRbeta CDR3 regions were amplified from genomic DNA using the immunoSEQ Assay, a bias-controlled multiplex PCR. The authors' pipeline ran thus. The number of nucleated cells in each sample was estimated by amplification of reference gene primers within the assay. Sequence reads were collapsed and filtered to measure the absolute abundance of every unique TCRbeta CDR3 rearrangement. For each sample, productive Simpson clonality was calculated by taking the square root of Simpson's diversity index across productive rearrangements. The table comes from immuneACCESS by way of TCRdb, which keeps in-frame sequences with V and J called. Part of the clones is missing from these tables; in studies checked, under half for an unresolved V gene and the rest for unknown reasons. That table supplies the V and J calls and clone size; D and trimming were determined from the DNA. This sample is represented by about 39,000 clones; 84% of them were singletons. The ten biggest clones cover roughly 15% of the sample.

This clonotype originated in a man aged 45-65 years with active or convalescent COVID-19. The sequenced sample was peripheral blood. The chain is made from TRBV7-8 and TRBJ2-7; TRBD1 lines up with 8 middle nucleotides. The bases are TGTGCCAGCAGCAGCTCGGGACAGGCTTCCTACGAGCAGTACTTC. This codes for CASSSSGQASYEQYF.